This section outlines one TCR beta chain sequence together with its context. The data derive from a study of control samples from healthy donors and cancer patients. Profiled with immunoSEQ multiplex PCR; TCRdb holds only in-frame clones, not every one. The sample has some 250,000 clones; over 70% are singletons. V gave up 4 bases and J gave up 0 bases, with 21 bases separating them. CDR1 MDHEN and CDR2 SYDVKM come from the germline V gene. This CDR3 has 19 amino acids. The receptor was derived from a woman in her sixties with lung cancer. This chain links TRBV28 with TRBJ1-4, with unresolved D. The sequenced sample consisted of PBMCs. DNA for the CDR3: TGTGCCAGCAGTTCGCTCTGGGTGGCCCAGTTAACAACTAATGAAAAACTGTTTTTT. Translating it yields CASSSLWVAQLTTNEKLFF. The variable domain in full, completed from reference TRBV28 and TRBJ1-4, reads DVKVTQSSRYLVKRTGEKVFLECVQDMDHENMFWYRQDPGLGLRLIYFSYDVKMKEKGDIPEGYSVSREKKERFSLILESASTNQTSMYLCASSSLWVAQLTTNEKLFFGSGTQLSVL.